The clone carrying this T cell receptor (beta chain) was observed a few times. No antigen is known for it. These data come from a study of CD8 T cells in ankylosing spondylitis. Study-level points and caveats: Clones linked to disease were reported to show significant enrichment in matched ankylosing spondylitis synovial fluid.

The CDR3 is made up of 14 amino acids. The ends were cut back, 0 bases at V and 8 bases at J, with 13 bases in the middle. Looked up from germline, CDR1 is SGHAT and CDR2 is FQNNGV. TCRdb recomputed calls from the 5' RACE reads with MiXCR, one row per CDR3 protein. The sample includes about 360,000 distinct CDR3 sequences, about 15% of them seen just once. The genes are TRBV11-2 and TRBJ1-1; the D is unclear. This sequence was found in a male donor with ankylosing spondylitis or in good health (not recorded which). The sequenced material came from blood, either unsorted or a sorted T cell fraction (not recorded which). CDR3 protein: CASSLEDQLSEAFF. In DNA form, the CDR3 reads TGTGCCAGCAGCTTAGAGGATCAGCTGTCAGAAGCTTTCTTT.